Listed below are T cell receptor beta chains from one sample, sequenced in a study of blood T cell repertoires in COVID-19. The assay was immunoSEQ multiplex PCR, and TCRdb's table has in-frame clones only and misses some. The sample has about 210,000 clones; 81% are singletons. Specimen: PBMCs or T cells enriched from blood (not recorded which). These receptors were collected from a woman aged 45-65 years with acute COVID-19. The CDR3 runs from the conserved cysteine through the conserved F or W. Each record gives: V gene, clone size, J gene, D gene, CDR3 DNA, CDR3 protein. The D gene is left open where the match is weak. Rows may omit the clone size; those that give it use once, few, many or a size class.

>TRBV18|few|TRBJ1-4|TRBD1
TGTGCCAGCTCAGTTGGGACAGCTGATGAAAAACTGTTTTTT
CASSVGTADEKLFF
>TRBV25-1|-|TRBJ1-2|TRBD1
TGTGCCAGCAGTGTTAGAACAGGGGCCGGCTACACCTTC
CASSVRTGAGYTF
>TRBV5-1|-|TRBJ1-1|TRBD1
TGCGCCAGCAGCGCGTGGTCTGGGACAGCAAACACTGAAGCTTTCTTT
CASSAWSGTANTEAFF
>TRBV4-1|-|TRBJ1-4|TRBD1
TGCGCCAGCAGCCAACGACAGGGCTCAACGTCAACTAATGAAAAACTGTTTTTT
CASSQRQGSTSTNEKLFF
>TRBV20-1|-|TRBJ2-7|TRBD1
TGCAGTGCTAGTGGGGGTCGGACAGGGAAGTCCTACGAGCAGTACTTC
CSASGGRTGKSYEQYF
>TRBV5-1|-|TRBJ2-3|-
TGCGCCAGCAGCTTGCCAGGGAGCACAGATACGCAGTATTTT
CASSLPGSTDTQYF
>TRBV10-3|-|TRBJ2-2|-
TGTGCCATCAGTGTTGGACAGATTGGCACCGGGGAGCTGTTTTTT
CAISVGQIGTGELFF
>TRBV11-2|-|TRBJ2-2|TRBD2
TGTGCCAGCAGCTTTTCTAGCGGGGGCACCGGGGAGCTGTTTTTT
CASSFSSGGTGELFF
>TRBV7-6|once|TRBJ2-1|TRBD2
TGTGCCAGCAGCTCGTATCTAGCGGGAGCCTACAATGAGCAGTTCTTC
CASSSYLAGAYNEQFF
>TRBV5-6|-|TRBJ2-6|-
TGTGCCAGTCGACAGATTTACTCTGGGGCCAACGTCCTGACTTTC
CASRQIYSGANVLTF
>TRBV9|-|TRBJ1-1|-
TGTGCCAGCAGCCCTCAAGGAGGGAACACTGAAGCTTTCTTT
CASSPQGGNTEAFF
>TRBV3-1/TRBV3-2|-|TRBJ1-5|-
TGTGCCAGCAGCCAAGAAACAAATCAGCCCCAGCATTTT
CASSQETNQPQHF
>TRBV6-1|-|TRBJ2-3|TRBD2
TGTGCCAGCAGTGAAGCCGGGACTAGCGGGAGATATACGCAGTATTTT
CASSEAGTSGRYTQYF
>TRBV21-1|-|TRBJ2-3|-
TGTGCCAGCACGGAAAGGGGACAGACGCGCACAGATACGCAGTATTTT
CASTERGQTRTDTQYF
>TRBV3-1/TRBV3-2|-|TRBJ1-4|-
TGTGCCAGCAGCCAATACGTAGGGAGAACTAATGAAAAACTGTTTTTT
CASSQYVGRTNEKLFF
>TRBV7-2|-|TRBJ1-4|TRBD1
TGTGCCAGCAGCCCTCACAAACGGACAGGGCCCGGGGCTAATGAAAAACTGTTTTTT
CASSPHKRTGPGANEKLFF
>TRBV7-2|-|TRBJ2-3|TRBD2
TGTGCCAGCAGCTTAGATTTGGCGGGAGGTGGTGCAGATACGCAGTATTTT
CASSLDLAGGGADTQYF
>TRBV7-3|-|TRBJ2-1|-
TGTGCCAGCAGCCCATGGGCTACCCCGAGCTCCTACAATGAGCAGTTCTTC
CASSPWATPSSYNEQFF
>TRBV11-3|-|TRBJ1-1|-
TGTGCCAGCAGCCTACTGAGGACTGAAGCTTTCTTT
CASSLLRTEAFF
>TRBV5-5|-|TRBJ2-7|TRBD1
TGTGCCAGCAGCGAAACCGGGACAGGGCGATACGAGCAGTACTTC
CASSETGTGRYEQYF
>TRBV7-3|-|TRBJ2-5|TRBD2
TGTGCCAGCACACCCGGACTAGCGGGAGGGCCCCAGTACTTC
CASTPGLAGGPQYF
>TRBV6-2/TRBV6-3|-|TRBJ2-1|TRBD2
TGTGCCAGCAGTTACCGCGATTCTAGCGGGGGGGCCCGGAATGAGCAGTTCTTC
CASSYRDSSGGARNEQFF
>TRBV3-1/TRBV3-2|-|TRBJ2-7|-
TGTGCCAGCAGCCAACGGGGGAGCCTGAGCTTC
CASSQRGSLSF
>TRBV18|-|TRBJ2-1|TRBD1
TGTGCCAGCTCACCACGACAGGGGGCGAGCTCCTACAATGAGCAGTTCTTC
CASSPRQGASSYNEQFF
>TRBV18|-|TRBJ2-7|-
TGTGCCAGCTCACCGCAGGGAGGTCCTGCGGGCGAGCAGTACTTC
CASSPQGGPAGEQYF
>TRBV28|-|TRBJ1-2|-
TGTGCCAGCACAATGGCAGGAAACGGCTACACCTTC
CASTMAGNGYTF
>TRBV15|-|TRBJ1-1|TRBD1
TGTGCCACCAGCAGAGATTACGAACAGGGGCGAATCGCTTTCTTT
CATSRDYEQGRIAFF
>TRBV5-8|-|TRBJ2-3|-
TGTGCCAGCATCCTCCCGACTGGGTTAGCGCTGCATTTGGATACGCAGTATTTT
CASILPTGLALHLDTQYF
>TRBV11-3|-|TRBJ2-3|TRBD2
TGTGCCAGCAGCGAACTAGCGAGCACAGATACGCAGTATTTT
CASSELASTDTQYF
>TRBV5-1|-|TRBJ1-2|TRBD1
TGCGCCAGCAGCTTGGGGACAGGGGGCCTCTATGGCTACACCTTC
CASSLGTGGLYGYTF
>TRBV28|once|TRBJ1-2|-
TGTGCCAGTACCGTGGGGGCAAAAATCTGGGGCTACACCTTC
CASTVGAKIWGYTF
>TRBV3-1/TRBV3-2|-|TRBJ2-1|-
TGTGCCAGCAGCCAAGAGAGCGGACTCCCCGGGAATGAGCAGTTCTTC
CASSQESGLPGNEQFF
>TRBV7-2|once|TRBJ2-1|TRBD2
TGTGCCAGCAGCTCAATATTAGCGGGGGACAATGAGCAGTTCTTC
CASSSILAGDNEQFF
>TRBV2|once|TRBJ2-3|-
TGTGCCAGCGATCGCGAGCGGAATACGCAGTATTTT
CASDRERNTQYF
>TRBV3-1/TRBV3-2|-|TRBJ2-7|-
TGTGCCAGCAGCCCTATGACAGGGACTTCCTACGAGCAGTACTTC
CASSPMTGTSYEQYF
>TRBV7-2|-|TRBJ1-1|TRBD1
TGTGCCAGCAGCCTCAGACAGGGGTCCACTGAAGCTTTCTTT
CASSLRQGSTEAFF
>TRBV11-3|-|TRBJ2-3|TRBD2
TGTGCCAGCAGCCCTGGACTAGCGGGGGGGCCAGATACGCAGTATTTT
CASSPGLAGGPDTQYF
>TRBV28|once|TRBJ2-7|TRBD2
TGTGCCAGCAGTCCGCCCGGGGGGGGCTACGAGCAGTACTTC
CASSPPGGGYEQYF
>TRBV7-2|few|TRBJ2-5|TRBD1
TGTGCCAGCAGCCTGCACGGGACAGGGAAAACCCAGTACTTC
CASSLHGTGKTQYF
>TRBV2|-|TRBJ2-5|-
TGTGCCAGCAGTGGACCACTAGCAAGAATACAAGAGACCCAGTACTTC
CASSGPLARIQETQYF
>TRBV6-5|-|TRBJ2-2|-
TGTGCCAGCAGGGATGACAGAAACACCGGGGAGCTGTTTTTT
CASRDDRNTGELFF
>TRBV5-6|-|TRBJ1-2|TRBD1
TGTGCCAGCAGCTTAACGGGACAGATCTATGGCTACACCTTC
CASSLTGQIYGYTF
>TRBV7-2|-|TRBJ2-5|TRBD2
TGTGCCAGCAGCTTAGTTATGGGCGGGGAGGGGCTTGGGACCCAGTACTTC
CASSLVMGGEGLGTQYF
>TRBV6-2/TRBV6-3|-|TRBJ2-1|-
TGTGCCAGCAGACCTGCGGGACCCCAAAATGAGCAGTTCTTC
CASRPAGPQNEQFF
>TRBV4-2|-|TRBJ2-3|-
TGTGCCAGCAGCCAGGACAACGGCCCGCAGTATTTT
CASSQDNGPQYF
>TRBV4-2|-|TRBJ1-2|-
TGTGCCAGCAGCCAAGACCAATATATTTCCGCAGGCGGCTACACCTTC
CASSQDQYISAGGYTF
>TRBV28|-|TRBJ2-5|TRBD1
TGTGCCAGCAGTTTAATAAGGGGGCGTTGGGAGACCCAGTACTTC
CASSLIRGRWETQYF
>TRBV6-1|-|TRBJ1-6|-
TGTGCCAGCAGTACAGGGAGTCCCGCTAATTCACCCCTCCACTTT
CASSTGSPANSPLHF
>TRBV6-6|-|TRBJ1-2|-
TGTGCCAGCAGTCCTATACAATACGTAGGTAGGACGCGGGGCTATGGCTACACCTTC
CASSPIQYVGRTRGYGYTF
>TRBV27|-|TRBJ1-2|TRBD1
TGTGCCAGCAGACCCGGACAGGGGATTAGCGATGGCTACACCTTC
CASRPGQGISDGYTF
>TRBV6-4|-|TRBJ1-2|-
TGTGCCAGCAGTGACTCGAGGCAGGGCTATGGCTACACCTTC
CASSDSRQGYGYTF
>TRBV7-2|-|TRBJ2-1|TRBD2
TGTGCCAGCAGCTTGCGGGAGGTAGGCGTTATAGTCAATGAGCAGTTCTTC
CASSLREVGVIVNEQFF
>TRBV5-1|once|TRBJ2-5|-
TGCGCCAGCAGCTTGGGGGATAGGGGGACGGAGTACTTC
CASSLGDRGTEYF
>TRBV7-2|-|TRBJ1-2|TRBD1
TGTGCCAGCAGCCTCCGACAGGGGGAGTATGGCTACACCTTC
CASSLRQGEYGYTF
>TRBV6-5|-|TRBJ2-7|TRBD1
TGTGCCAGCAGTCTGGACAGGGGTCCCTACGAGCAGTACTTC
CASSLDRGPYEQYF
>TRBV18|-|TRBJ1-6|TRBD1
TGTGCCAGCTCACCCGGACAGGGATATAATTCACCCCTCCACTTT
CASSPGQGYNSPLHF
>TRBV6-5|-|TRBJ2-2|-
TGTGCCAGCAGTTACCGGCGGGGCAGTGTGTCCGGGGAGCTGTTTTTT
CASSYRRGSVSGELFF
>TRBV18|-|TRBJ1-2|-
TGTGCCAGCTCACCACGGACAGATCCCTTCTATGGCTACACCTTC
CASSPRTDPFYGYTF
>TRBV5-1|-|TRBJ2-5|TRBD2
TGCGCCACCTCAGGGGGTAGCGGGGGGCCGTACCAAGAGACCCAGTACTTC
CATSGGSGGPYQETQYF
>TRBV11-1|-|TRBJ2-1|TRBD2
TGTGCCAGCAGCCCGGCGGGACTAGCTGCGCCGGGTGAGCAGTTCTTC
CASSPAGLAAPGEQFF